Listed below are T cell receptor beta chains from one sample, sequenced in a study of T cells in Graves' hyperthyroidism and ophthalmopathy. TCRdb redid the calling of the multiplex PCR reads with MiXCR, one entry per CDR3 protein. The data contain a few hundred thousand distinct CDR3 sequences, 20% to 25% of them seen just once; the ten biggest clones take up about 73%. Sequenced input: blood. Every receptor here comes from a man over 45 with Graves' hyperthyroidism. Both conserved end residues are part of each CDR3. D genes are given only for firm matches. The size of a clone is reported for some rows only, either as once, few or many, or as a class for expanded clones.

many | TRBJ1-5 | TRBV28 | NA | CASSLSGVEQPQHF | TGTGCCAGCAGTTTATCAGGGGTGGAACAGCCCCAGCATTTT
NA | TRBJ2-5 | TRBV20-1 | TRBD2 | CSARGLKGKETQYF | TGCAGTGCTAGGGGACTAAAAGGGAAAGAGACCCAGTACTTC
NA | TRBJ2-1 | TRBV7-3 | NA | CASSLRGGTRGNEQFF | TGTGCCAGCAGCTTAAGGGGCGGGACCAGGGGTAATGAGCAGTTCTTC
NA | TRBJ2-2 | TRBV12-3/TRBV12-4 | TRBD1 | CASSPTDRKNTGELFF | TGTGCCAGCAGTCCAACGGACAGGAAGAACACCGGGGAGCTGTTTTTT
NA | TRBJ2-3 | TRBV7-9 | NA | CASSLGGKGSSDTQYF | TGTGCCAGCAGCTTAGGAGGGAAAGGAAGCAGCGATACGCAGTATTTT
many | TRBJ1-1 | TRBV29-1 | TRBD1 | CSLTPGQGAEAFF | TGCAGCTTGACCCCGGGACAGGGGGCTGAAGCTTTCTTT
few | TRBJ2-3 | TRBV27 | TRBD1 | CASSWGTGGTDTQYF | TGTGCCAGCAGTTGGGGGACAGGGGGCACAGATACGCAGTATTTT
NA | TRBJ2-7 | TRBV4-1 | TRBD2 | CASSQAETSGSSYEQYF | TGCGCCAGCAGCCAAGCCGAGACTAGCGGTAGCTCCTACGAGCAGTACTTC
few | TRBJ2-1 | TRBV6-5 | TRBD2 | CASSYSASGSSYNEQFF | TGTGCCAGCAGTTACTCGGCTAGCGGGAGCTCCTACAATGAGCAGTTCTTC
few | TRBJ2-7 | TRBV29-1 | NA | CSVEGQGLYEQYF | TGCAGCGTTGAAGGACAGGGACTGTACGAGCAGTACTTC
many | TRBJ2-1 | TRBV11-2 | TRBD2 | CASSFLAGGDEQFF | TGTGCCAGCAGCTTTTTAGCGGGAGGTGATGAGCAGTTCTTC
NA | TRBJ2-5 | TRBV15 | TRBD2 | CATSRVREIKYF | TGTGCCACCAGCAGAGTGCGGGAGATCAAGTACTTC
few | TRBJ2-3 | TRBV27 | TRBD1 | CASSLLEDRSTDTQYF | TGTGCCAGCAGTTTATTGGAGGACAGGAGCACAGATACGCAGTATTTT
NA | TRBJ2-2 | TRBV28 | NA | CATLGVNTGELFF | TGTGCCACCTTGGGGGTAAACACCGGGGAGCTGTTTTTT
NA | TRBJ1-6 | TRBV11-2 | NA | CASSRSGTPGGHSPLHF | TGTGCCAGCAGCAGATCCGGGACTCCTGGAGGTCATTCACCCCTCCACTTT
NA | TRBJ2-2 | TRBV2 | NA | CASARGTGELFF | TGTGCCAGCGCTCGGGGGACCGGGGAGCTGTTTTTT
few | TRBJ2-1 | TRBV7-9 | TRBD1 | CASRNRDSAYNEQFF | TGTGCCAGCAGGAACCGGGACAGTGCATACAATGAGCAGTTCTTC
few | TRBJ2-1 | TRBV12-3/TRBV12-4 | NA | CASSLGGLSYNEQFF | TGTGCCAGCAGTTTAGGAGGGCTCTCCTACAATGAGCAGTTCTTC
NA | TRBJ2-7 | TRBV6-1 | TRBD1 | CASSKRTGGGPREQYF | TGTGCCAGCAGTAAACGGACAGGGGGCGGACCCCGAGAGCAGTACTTC
few | TRBJ2-5 | TRBV25-1 | NA | CASSGFTRSQETQYF | TGTGCCAGCAGTGGCTTCACACGCTCACAAGAGACCCAGTACTTC
many | TRBJ2-1 | TRBV3-1 | NA | CASSTPRGSYNEQFF | TGTGCCAGCAGCACCCCCCGGGGCTCCTACAATGAGCAGTTCTTC
once | TRBJ2-1 | TRBV7-3 | TRBD2 | CASSLRASGGTSNEQFF | TGTGCCAGCAGCTTAAGGGCTAGCGGGGGGACCTCCAATGAGCAGTTCTTC
NA | TRBJ2-7 | TRBV20-1 | TRBD1 | CSARDPRGQLAYEQYF | TGCAGTGCTAGAGATCCTCGGGGACAGCTAGCCTACGAGCAGTACTTC
NA | TRBJ1-5 | TRBV28 | NA | CASRSGVVDQPQHF | TGTGCCAGCAGATCTGGGGTTGTTGATCAGCCCCAGCATTTT
NA | TRBJ1-5 | TRBV7-2 | NA | CASSLVGPRNQPQHF | TGTGCCAGCAGCTTAGTAGGGCCACGCAATCAGCCCCAGCATTTT
NA | TRBJ1-5 | TRBV28 | TRBD1 | CASSLHRGEGQPQHF | TGTGCCAGCAGTTTACACAGGGGGGAAGGACAGCCCCAGCATTTT
NA | TRBJ1-1 | TRBV20-1 | NA | CSAAREGGTEAFF | TGCAGTGCCGCCAGGGAGGGTGGCACTGAAGCTTTCTTT
NA | TRBJ2-7 | TRBV19 | TRBD2 | CASNLAGGPYEQYF | TGTGCCAGTAATCTAGCGGGAGGACCCTACGAGCAGTACTTC
once | TRBJ1-4 | TRBV7-8 | NA | CASSLREATNEKLFF | TGTGCCAGCAGCTTAAGAGAGGCAACTAATGAAAAACTGTTTTTT
NA | TRBJ1-2 | TRBV4-1 | NA | CASSQDATRYRYTF | TGCGCCAGCAGCCAAGATGCGACCCGCTATCGCTACACCTTC